A single sample is the source of the 2 T cell receptor beta chains below, sequenced in a study of OX40 agonist ivuxolimab in advanced cancers. Sequencing was performed with immunoSEQ multiplex PCR; in TCRdb, only in-frame clones are kept and a portion is missing. The sample records 55,000 to 75,000 clones, 80% being singletons. Sequencing used CD4+ or CD8+ T cells sorted from blood, obtained in a trial of the OX40 agonist ivuxolimab. Receptor source: an adult with an advanced solid tumor such as melanoma, head and neck, liver or kidney cancer.

The V call is TRBV5-6, the J call TRBJ2-7, with no clear D. V was pared by 4 bases and J by 2 bases, with 13 bases between. CDR1 SGHDT and CDR2 YYEEEE come from the germline V gene. There are 14 residues in the CDR3. CDR3 nucleotides: TGTGCCAGCAGCCCGTTCGGCAACACCTACGAGCAGTACTTC. Residues: CASSPFGNTYEQYF. Looking up the rest from reference TRBV5-6 and TRBJ2-7 gives the full variable domain: DAGVTQSPTHLIKTRGQQVTLRCSPKSGHDTVSWYQQALGQGPQFIFQYYEEEERQRGNFPDRFSGHQFPNYSSELNVNALLLGDSALYLCASSPFGNTYEQYFGPGTRLTVT.

Remarks on this clone: The sample contains more than one DNA sequence encoding this CDR3. The chain employs TRBV5-3 and TRBJ1-3, with a weak D call TRBD1 (5 bases). TRBV5-3 is noted as an ORF with a role that remains uncertain. The CDR3 sequence is 16 residues long. V was trimmed by 5 bases and J by 0 bases, leaving 15 bases between them. In DNA, the CDR3 is TGTGCCAGAAGACCGGGACGGCATAACTCTGGAAACACCATATATTTT. This gives the protein CARRPGRHNSGNTIYF.